The present entry profiles one TCR beta chain with its context. Antigen unknown. TCRdb keeps only in-frame clones here, not all; method: immunoSEQ multiplex PCR. This table holds about 120,000 clones, 75% to 95% found once. The source of the sample is a study of T cell responses to AZD1222 COVID-19 vaccine. Findings and limits, study-wide: Repertoires were sampled only after the peak T cell response.

The length of the CDR3 is 13 residues. V lost 2 bases to trimming and J lost 1 base, with 6 bases between them. Germline V gene data show CDR1 as SGDLS and CDR2 as YYNGEE. Specimen: peripheral blood, collected on day 0 of AZD1222 vaccination. The receptor was isolated from an adult in good health. The V call is TRBV9, the J call TRBJ1-1; no clear D. CDR3 bases: TGTGCCAGCAGCGTGTTAGGGAACACTGAAGCTTTCTTT. It encodes CASSVLGNTEAFF. Full variable domain (remainder filled in from reference TRBV9 and TRBJ1-1): DSGVTQTPKHLITATGQRVTLRCSPRSGDLSVYWYQQSLDQGLQFLIQYYNGEERAKGNILERFSAQQFPDLHSELNLSSLELGDSALYFCASSVLGNTEAFFGQGTRLTVV.